What follows are 2 T cell receptor beta chains derived from one specimen sequenced in a study of somatic mutations in cytotoxic T cells in rheumatoid arthritis. The assay was immunoSEQ multiplex PCR, and TCRdb's table has in-frame clones only and misses some. The sample lists just under 9,500 clones; 60% to 80% were seen once. Material for sequencing was CD8+ T cells sorted from blood. The receptors shown here come from an adult with rheumatoid arthritis.

This clone was recorded a few times. The chain recombines TRBV7-9 with TRBJ1-1; D remains unclear. The CDR3 consists of 11 residues. Trimming shortened V by 8 bases and J by 0 bases, and 4 bases separated the two germline ends. The germline gives CDR1 SEHNR, CDR2 FQNEAQ (reference sequence). CDR3 sequence (DNA): TGTGCCAGCGCTATGAACACTGAAGCTTTCTTT. Protein: CASAMNTEAFF.

V gene TRBV10-3 combines with J gene TRBJ1-5, with D maybe TRBD1 (5 bases). CDR1 is ENHRY and CDR2 is SYGVKD in the germline V gene. The CDR3 runs to 15 residues. Trimming shortened V by 0 bases and J by 3 bases, and 9 bases separated the two germline ends. The CDR3 DNA is TGTGCCATCAGTGAGTCCCTGACAGACAATCAGCCCCAGCATTTT. Amino acids: CAISESLTDNQPQHF.